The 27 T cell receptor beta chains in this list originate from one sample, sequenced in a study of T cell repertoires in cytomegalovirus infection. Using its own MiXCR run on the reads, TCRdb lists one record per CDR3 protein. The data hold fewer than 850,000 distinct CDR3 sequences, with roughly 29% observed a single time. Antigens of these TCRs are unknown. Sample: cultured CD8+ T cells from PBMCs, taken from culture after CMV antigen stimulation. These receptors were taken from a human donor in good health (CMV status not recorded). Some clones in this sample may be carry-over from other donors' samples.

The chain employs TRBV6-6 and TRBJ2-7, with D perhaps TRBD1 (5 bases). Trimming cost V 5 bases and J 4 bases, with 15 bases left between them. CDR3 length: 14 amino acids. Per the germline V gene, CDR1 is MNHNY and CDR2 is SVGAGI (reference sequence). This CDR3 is CASSDPQGAYEQYV. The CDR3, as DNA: TGTGCCAGCAGTGATCCTCAAGGGGCTTACGAGCAGTACGTC.

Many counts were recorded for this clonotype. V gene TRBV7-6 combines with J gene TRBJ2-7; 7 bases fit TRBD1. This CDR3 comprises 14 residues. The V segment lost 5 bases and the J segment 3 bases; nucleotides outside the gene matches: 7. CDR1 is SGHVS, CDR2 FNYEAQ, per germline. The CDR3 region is CASSPGQLDYEQYF. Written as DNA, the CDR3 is TGTGCCAGCAGCCCGGGACAGTTAGACTACGAGCAGTACTTC.

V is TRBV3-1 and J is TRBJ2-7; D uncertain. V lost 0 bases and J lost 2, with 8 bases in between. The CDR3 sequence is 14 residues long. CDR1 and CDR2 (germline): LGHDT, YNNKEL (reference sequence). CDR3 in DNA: TGTGCCAGCAGCCAAGAGTCAAGGCCCTACGAGCAGTACTTC. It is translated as CASSQESRPYEQYF.

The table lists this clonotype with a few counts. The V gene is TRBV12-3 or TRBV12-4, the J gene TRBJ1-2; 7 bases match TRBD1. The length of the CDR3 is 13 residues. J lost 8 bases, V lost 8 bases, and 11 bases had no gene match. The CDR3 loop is CASGGTAAGGYTF. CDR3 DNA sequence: TGTGCCAGCGGAGGGACAGCGGCTGGGGGCTACACCTTC.

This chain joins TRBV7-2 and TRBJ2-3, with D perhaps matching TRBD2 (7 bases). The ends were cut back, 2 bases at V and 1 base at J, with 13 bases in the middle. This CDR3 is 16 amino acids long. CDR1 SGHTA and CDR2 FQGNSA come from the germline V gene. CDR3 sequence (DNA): TGTGCCAGCAGCTTAACGGGGGGCGGGGGCACAGATACGCAGTATTTT. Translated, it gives CASSLTGGGGTDTQYF.

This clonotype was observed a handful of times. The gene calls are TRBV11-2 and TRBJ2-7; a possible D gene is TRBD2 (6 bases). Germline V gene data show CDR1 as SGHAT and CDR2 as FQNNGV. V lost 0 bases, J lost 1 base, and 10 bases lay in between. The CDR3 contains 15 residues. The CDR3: CASSLEGTPSYEQYV. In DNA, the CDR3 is TGTGCCAGCAGCTTAGAAGGGACTCCTTCCTACGAGCAGTACGTC.

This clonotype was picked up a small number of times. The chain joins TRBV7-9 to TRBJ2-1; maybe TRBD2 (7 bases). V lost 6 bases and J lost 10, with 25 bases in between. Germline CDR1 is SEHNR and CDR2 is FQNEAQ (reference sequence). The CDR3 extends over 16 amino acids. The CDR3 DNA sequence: TGTGCCAGCAGTTTAAAGGGGGGGGCCTCAAGGGTGGAGCAGTTCTTC. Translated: CASSLKGGASRVEQFF.

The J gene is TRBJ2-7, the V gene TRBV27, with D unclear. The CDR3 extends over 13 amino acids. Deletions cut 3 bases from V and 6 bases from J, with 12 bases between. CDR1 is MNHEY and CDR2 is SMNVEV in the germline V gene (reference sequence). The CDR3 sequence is CASSFGSHGEQYF. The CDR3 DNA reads TGTGCCAGCAGTTTCGGCTCGCACGGCGAGCAGTACTTC.

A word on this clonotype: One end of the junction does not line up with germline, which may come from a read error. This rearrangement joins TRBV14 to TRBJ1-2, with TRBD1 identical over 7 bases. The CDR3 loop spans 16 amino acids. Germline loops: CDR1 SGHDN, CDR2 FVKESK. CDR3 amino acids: CASSPAVDRANYGHTF. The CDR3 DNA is TGTGCCAGCAGCCCAGCCGTAGACAGGGCTAACTATGGCCACACCTTC.

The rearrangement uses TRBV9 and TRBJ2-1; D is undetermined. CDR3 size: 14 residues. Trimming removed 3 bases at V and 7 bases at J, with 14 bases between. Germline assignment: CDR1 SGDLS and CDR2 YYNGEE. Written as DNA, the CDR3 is TGTGCCAGCAGCGCGGTTGCCCTTCAAAATGAGCAGTTCTTC. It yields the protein CASSAVALQNEQFF.

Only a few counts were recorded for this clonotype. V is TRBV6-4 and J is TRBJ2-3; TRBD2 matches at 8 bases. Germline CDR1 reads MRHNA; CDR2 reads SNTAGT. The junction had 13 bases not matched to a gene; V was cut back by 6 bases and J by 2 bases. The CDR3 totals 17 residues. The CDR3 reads CASRPQGAGAHTDTQYF. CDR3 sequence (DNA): TGTGCCAGCAGGCCCCAAGGAGCGGGGGCCCACACAGATACGCAGTATTTT.

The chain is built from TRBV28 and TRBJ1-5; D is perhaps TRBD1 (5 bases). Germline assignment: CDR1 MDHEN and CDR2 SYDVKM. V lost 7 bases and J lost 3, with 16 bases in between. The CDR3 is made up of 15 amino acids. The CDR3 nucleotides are TGTGCCAGCACCAGAAACCAGGGAGTCAATCAGCCCCAGCATTTT. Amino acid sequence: CASTRNQGVNQPQHF.

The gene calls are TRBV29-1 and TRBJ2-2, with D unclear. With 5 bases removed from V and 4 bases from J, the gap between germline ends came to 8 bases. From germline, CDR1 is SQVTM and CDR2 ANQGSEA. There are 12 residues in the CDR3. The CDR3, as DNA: TGCAGCGTTCTATCTTCCACCGGGGAGCTGTTTTTT. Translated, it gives CSVLSSTGELFF.

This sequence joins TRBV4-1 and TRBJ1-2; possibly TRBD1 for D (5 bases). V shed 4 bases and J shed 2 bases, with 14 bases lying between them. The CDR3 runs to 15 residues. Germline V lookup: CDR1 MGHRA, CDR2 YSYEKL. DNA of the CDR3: TGCGCCAGCAGCCCGGAGGCAGGGAGGAACTATGGCTACACCTTC. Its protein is CASSPEAGRNYGYTF.

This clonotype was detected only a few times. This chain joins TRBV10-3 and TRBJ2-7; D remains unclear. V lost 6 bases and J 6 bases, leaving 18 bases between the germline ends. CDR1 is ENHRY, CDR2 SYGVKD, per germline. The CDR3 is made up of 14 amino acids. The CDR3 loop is CAIRAETYSLEQYF. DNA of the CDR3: TGTGCCATCAGGGCCGAGACCTACTCCCTCGAGCAGTACTTC.

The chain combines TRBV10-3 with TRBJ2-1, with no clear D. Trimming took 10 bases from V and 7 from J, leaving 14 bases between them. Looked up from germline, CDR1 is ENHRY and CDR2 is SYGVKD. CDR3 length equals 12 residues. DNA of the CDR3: TGTGCCACTATGGAAGACAAGAATGAGCAGTTCTTC. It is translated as CATMEDKNEQFF.

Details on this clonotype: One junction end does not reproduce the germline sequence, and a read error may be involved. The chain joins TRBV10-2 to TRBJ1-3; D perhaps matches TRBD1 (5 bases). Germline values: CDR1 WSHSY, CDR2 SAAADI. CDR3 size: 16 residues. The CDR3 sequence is CAGSQGWIAEPNTIYF. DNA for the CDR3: TGCGCCGGCAGCCAGGGTTGGATAGCTGAACCAAACACCATATATTTT.

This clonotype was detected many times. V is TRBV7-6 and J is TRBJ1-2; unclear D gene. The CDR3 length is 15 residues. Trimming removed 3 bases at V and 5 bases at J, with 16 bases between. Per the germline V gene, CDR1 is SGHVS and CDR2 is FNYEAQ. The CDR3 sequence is CASSLNIGPSYGYTF. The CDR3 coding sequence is TGTGCCAGCAGCTTGAACATTGGGCCCTCTTATGGCTACACCTTC.

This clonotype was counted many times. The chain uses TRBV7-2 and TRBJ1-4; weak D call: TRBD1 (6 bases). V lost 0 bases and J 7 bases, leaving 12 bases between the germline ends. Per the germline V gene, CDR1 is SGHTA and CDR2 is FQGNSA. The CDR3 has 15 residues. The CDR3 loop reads CASSLAQGLGEKLFF. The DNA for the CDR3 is TGTGCCAGCAGCTTAGCGCAGGGGCTAGGTGAAAAACTGTTTTTT.

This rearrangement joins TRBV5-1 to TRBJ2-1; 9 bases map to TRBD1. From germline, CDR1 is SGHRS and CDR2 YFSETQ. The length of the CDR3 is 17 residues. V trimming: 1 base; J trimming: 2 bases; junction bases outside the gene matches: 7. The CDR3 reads CASSLWWDRATYNEQFF. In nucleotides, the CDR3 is TGCGCCAGCAGCTTGTGGTGGGACAGGGCTACCTACAATGAGCAGTTCTTC.

CDR3 sequence reads: CASSLTAGAFYEQYV. The CDR3, as DNA: TGTGCCAGCAGTTTAACAGCGGGGGCCTTCTACGAGCAGTACGTC. V gene TRBV27 combines with J gene TRBJ2-7; 8 bases align to TRBD2. Germline CDR1 MNHEY, CDR2 SMNVEV (reference sequence). The trim removed 2 bases at V and 3 bases at J, leaving 6 bases unmatched. This CDR3 contains 15 residues.

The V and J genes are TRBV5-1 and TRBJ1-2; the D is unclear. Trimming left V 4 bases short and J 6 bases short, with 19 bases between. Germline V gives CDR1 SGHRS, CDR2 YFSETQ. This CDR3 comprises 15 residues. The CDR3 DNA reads TGCGCCAGCAGCCTCGGCTGGAGGGAGGAAGATGGCTACACCTTC. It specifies CASSLGWREEDGYTF.

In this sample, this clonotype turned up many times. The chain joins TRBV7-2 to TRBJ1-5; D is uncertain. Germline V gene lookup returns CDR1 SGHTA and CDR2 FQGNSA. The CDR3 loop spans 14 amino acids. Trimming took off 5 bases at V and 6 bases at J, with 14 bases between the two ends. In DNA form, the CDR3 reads TGTGCCAGCAGCCTGATCCCGGATGGTCAGCCCCAGCATTTT. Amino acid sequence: CASSLIPDGQPQHF.

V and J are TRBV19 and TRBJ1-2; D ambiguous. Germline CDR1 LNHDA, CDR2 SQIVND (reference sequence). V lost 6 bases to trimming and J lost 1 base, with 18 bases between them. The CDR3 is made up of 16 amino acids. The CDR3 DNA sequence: TGTGCCAGTAGAATGGGAAGATACCTTCTTAACTATGGCTACACCTTC. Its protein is CASRMGRYLLNYGYTF.

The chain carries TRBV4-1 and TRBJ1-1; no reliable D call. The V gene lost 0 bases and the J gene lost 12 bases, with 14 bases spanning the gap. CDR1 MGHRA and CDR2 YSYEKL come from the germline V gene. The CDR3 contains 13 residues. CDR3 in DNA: TGCGCCAGCAGCCAAGATTTAGGGATTGGAACTTTCTTT. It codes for CASSQDLGIGTFF.

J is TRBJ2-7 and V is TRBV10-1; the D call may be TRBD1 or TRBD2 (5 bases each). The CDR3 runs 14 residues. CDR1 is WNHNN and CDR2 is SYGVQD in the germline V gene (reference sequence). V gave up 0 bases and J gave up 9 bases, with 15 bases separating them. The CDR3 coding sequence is TGCGCCAGCAGTGAGTCCGAGACGGGACCCCGGCAGTACTTC. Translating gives CASSESETGPRQYF.

This CDR3 reads CATSGWQGNTEAFF. The CDR3 DNA reads as TGTGCCACCAGCGGATGGCAGGGGAACACTGAAGCTTTCTTT. V gene TRBV15 combines with J gene TRBJ1-1, with D possibly being TRBD1 (5 bases). In germline, CDR1 is LNHNV, CDR2 YYDKDF (reference sequence). V lost 5 bases to trimming and J lost 1 base, with 11 bases between them. The CDR3 loop spans 14 amino acids. The full variable domain, its missing parts supplied by reference TRBV15 and TRBJ1-1, is DAMVIQNPRYQVTQFGKPVTLSCSQTLNHNVMYWYQQKSSQAPKLLFHYYDKDFNNEADTPDNFQSRRPNTSFCFLDIRSPGLGDTAMYLCATSGWQGNTEAFFGQGTRLTVV.